This TCR beta chain was profiled in a study of monozygotic twins with cystic fibrosis. Study as a whole: With about 16 PCR cycles, barcoded libraries came from around 3 micrograms of fragmented DNA. The study, taken as a whole, reports: Median Simpson clonality of approximately 0.009 suggested naive T cells predominated. V usage most resembled the co-twin in 13 of 16 pairs. Monozygotic CF twin pairs shared significantly more nucleotide-identical clonotypes than unrelated CF individuals did.

Trimming removed 4 bases at V and 7 bases at J, with 13 bases between. The germline V gene has CDR1 MNHNS and CDR2 SASEGT. This CDR3 comprises 13 residues. To note about this clone: The antigen is unknown.

Clones were read by immunoSEQ multiplex PCR, and TCRdb kept only the in-frame ones, dropping some. This table has roughly 20,000 clones, roughly nine tenths appearing once. J is TRBJ1-1 and V is TRBV6-1; possibly TRBD1 for D (5 bases). This TCR was recovered from a girl aged 2 to 10 with cystic fibrosis. Sequenced sample: blood. The CDR3 DNA follows: TGTGCCAGCAGTGGCAGGGAAATGGATGAAGCTTTCTTT. Encoded protein: CASSGREMDEAFF.